This record looks at one TCR beta chain sequence and its context. Its antigen is still unknown. This sample was taken from a study of cytotoxic CD8 clonotypes in ibrutinib-treated CLL. The study's findings and limits: Sustained-remission patients were sampled at one set of times and progressing patients at different ones. On treatment, the uncommon public clonotypes contracted or remained stable.

Germline V lookup: CDR1 GTSNPN, CDR2 SVGIG (reference sequence). The length of the CDR3 is 13 residues. V gave up 0 bases and J gave up 0 bases, with 2 bases separating them. Produced via immunoSEQ multiplex PCR; TCRdb's table is partial and in-frame only. The sample carries 150,000 to 200,000 clones, roughly 88% recorded once. The origin of this receptor is a human donor with chronic lymphocytic leukemia. Sequenced here: PBMCs, sampled at disease progression, from a patient treated with ibrutinib. The rearrangement links TRBV30 to TRBJ1-4; no firm D call. CDR3 DNA sequence: TGTGCCTGGAGTGTAGCAACTAATGAAAAACTGTTTTTT. Translated: CAWSVATNEKLFF. The full variable domain, with the rest looked up from reference TRBV30 and TRBJ1-4, is SQTIHQWPATLVQPVGSPLSLECTVEGTSNPNLYWYRQAAGRGLQLLFYSVGIGQISSEVPQNLSASRPQDRQFILSSKKLLLSDSGFYLCAWSVATNEKLFFGSGTQLSVL.